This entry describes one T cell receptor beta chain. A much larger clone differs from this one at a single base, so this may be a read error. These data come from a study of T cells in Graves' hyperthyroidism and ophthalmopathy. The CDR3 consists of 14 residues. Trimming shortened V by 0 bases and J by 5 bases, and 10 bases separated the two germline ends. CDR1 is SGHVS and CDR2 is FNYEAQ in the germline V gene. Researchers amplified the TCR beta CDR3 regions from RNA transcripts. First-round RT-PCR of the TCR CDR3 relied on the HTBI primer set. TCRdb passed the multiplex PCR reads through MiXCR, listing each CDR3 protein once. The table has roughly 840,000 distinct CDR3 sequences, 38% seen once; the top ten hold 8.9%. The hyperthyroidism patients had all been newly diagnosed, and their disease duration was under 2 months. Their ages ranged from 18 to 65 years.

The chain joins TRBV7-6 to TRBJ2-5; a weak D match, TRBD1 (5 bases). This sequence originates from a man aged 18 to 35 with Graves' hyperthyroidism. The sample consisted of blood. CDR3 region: CASSLAQGLETQYF. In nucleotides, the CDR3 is TGTGCCAGCAGCTTAGCGCAGGGTCTGGAGACCCAGTACTTC.